The next 32 T cell receptor beta chains were all read from a single sample in a study of identical twins. TCRdb reanalysed the 5' RACE reads using MiXCR and keeps one entry per CDR3 protein. The sample shows 1.5 million to 2 million distinct CDR3 sequences, under 35% of them seen only once. What was sequenced was cord blood. The receptors were gathered from a newborn girl in good health.

The V call is TRBV10-2, the J call TRBJ2-7; D may match TRBD1 or TRBD2 (5 bases each). From germline, CDR1 is WSHSY and CDR2 SAAADI. The V gene lost 1 base and the J gene lost 3 bases, with 16 bases spanning the gap. This CDR3 has 16 amino acids. CDR3 in DNA: TGCGCCAGCAGTGAGTGGGCTCGGGACGGACACTACGAGCAGTACTTC. Amino acids: CASSEWARDGHYEQYF.

This clonotype was picked up a small number of times. This chain uses TRBV12-3 or TRBV12-4 with TRBJ1-4; no clear D gene. V lost 5 bases to trimming and J lost 5 bases, with 15 bases between them. The CDR3 is 15 residues long. The CDR3 DNA sequence: TGTGCCAGCAGTCCCCTTCGTGTCCTCAATGAAAAACTGTTTTTT. This translates into CASSPLRVLNEKLFF.

This clonotype was detected a few times. The rearrangement uses TRBV4-2 and TRBJ2-3, with 9 bases aligning to TRBD2. Germline V CDR1 and CDR2: LGHNA, YNFKEQ. V lost 1 base, J lost 5 bases, and 7 bases stayed unmatched. The CDR3 spans 16 residues. The CDR3: CASSQGGGASQDTQYF. In nucleotides, the CDR3 is TGTGCCAGCAGCCAAGGCGGGGGGGCCTCGCAAGATACGCAGTATTTT.

Only a few counts were recorded for this clonotype. This sequence joins TRBV11-2 and TRBJ2-1; TRBD2 matches 13 bases. Germline V gene data show CDR1 as SGHAT and CDR2 as FQNNGV. The V segment lost 8 bases and the J segment 9 bases; nucleotides outside the gene matches: 7. The CDR3 is 14 residues long. The CDR3 DNA reads as TGTGCCAGCGGTCCGGGACTAGCGGGACGTGAGCAGTTCTTC. Residues: CASGPGLAGREQFF.

The CDR3 is CSGTDRGKMNTEAFF. DNA for the CDR3: TGCAGTGGGACGGACAGGGGAAAAATGAACACTGAAGCTTTCTTT. V and J are TRBV20-1 and TRBJ1-1; 9 nucleotides line up with TRBD1. The CDR3 loop spans 15 amino acids. The germline gives CDR1 DFQATT, CDR2 SNEGSKA (reference sequence). The junction had 9 bases not matched to a gene; V was cut back by 7 bases and J by 0 bases.

In this sample, this clonotype turned up a few times. The V and J genes are TRBV27 and TRBJ1-6; 9 positions match TRBD1. The trim removed 5 bases at V and 6 bases at J, leaving 5 bases unmatched. In germline, CDR1 is MNHEY, CDR2 SMNVEV (reference sequence). The CDR3 is made up of 15 amino acids. The CDR3 sequence is CASSPLQGANSPLHF. CDR3 bases: TGTGCCAGCAGTCCCCTACAGGGGGCTAATTCACCCCTCCACTTT.

This clonotype was recorded a few times. The chain is built from TRBV4-1 and TRBJ2-4; 8 bases match TRBD2. The DNA end favors TRBJ2-7, so the J call may be wrong. Looked up from germline, CDR1 is MGHRA and CDR2 is YSYEKL. The CDR3 has 14 residues. The chain's CDR3 is CASSQAAGAAEQYF. The CDR3 coding sequence is TGCGCCAGCAGCCAAGCAGCGGGAGCTGCCGAGCAGTACTTC.

The chain has TRBV7-9 and TRBJ2-5, with D perhaps TRBD1 (5 bases). V was trimmed by 1 base and J by 1 base, leaving 10 bases between them. This CDR3 is 15 amino acids long. Germline CDR1 reads SEHNR; CDR2 reads FQNEAQ (reference sequence). The CDR3 spells CASSLGARAQETQYF. The CDR3, as DNA: TGTGCCAGCAGCTTAGGCGCCAGGGCCCAAGAGACCCAGTACTTC.

This clonotype occurred many times. J is TRBJ2-1 and V is TRBV28; 8 nucleotides match TRBD2. The J segment lost 4 bases and the V segment lost 3 bases, leaving 8 bases of the junction unmatched. The CDR3 totals 16 residues. CDR1 and CDR2 from the germline V gene are MDHEN and SYDVKM. CDR3 DNA: TGTGCCAGCAGTTTCTTGGGCACTAGCGGTTACAATGAGCAGTTCTTC. Protein product: CASSFLGTSGYNEQFF.

Points on this clonotype: Given the absence of the conserved phenylalanine or tryptophan at the CDR3 end, a read error is likely. The chain combines TRBV2 with TRBJ2-7, with D uncertain. This CDR3 comprises 14 residues. V gave up 3 bases and J gave up 1 base, with 10 bases separating them. Germline CDR1 is SNHLY and CDR2 is FYNNEI. The CDR3 region is CASSDGLISYEQYL. Written as DNA, the CDR3 is TGTGCCAGCAGTGATGGGCTCATATCCTACGAGCAGTACTTG.

As concerns this clonotype: One end of the junction is discordant with germline, which a read error may explain. The CDR3 nucleotides read TGTGCTAGCAGCGTTTTTGTGGGGCCCAACAATGAGCAGTTCTTC. Protein product: CASSVFVGPNNEQFF. V is TRBV7-7 and J is TRBJ2-1, with D tentatively TRBD1 (5 bases). Germline assignment: CDR1 SSHAT and CDR2 FNYEAQ (reference sequence). The CDR3 spans 15 residues.

The chain combines TRBV6-1 with TRBJ1-1; 9 bases align to TRBD1. Trimming removed 7 bases from V and 0 bases from J; junction bases left unmatched: 3. This CDR3 has 14 residues. Germline CDR1 MNHNS, CDR2 SASEGT. CDR3 sequence: CASKRTGVNTEAFF. The DNA for the CDR3 is TGTGCCAGCAAAAGGACAGGGGTGAACACTGAAGCTTTCTTT.

The chain uses TRBV20-1 and TRBJ1-1; D ambiguous. The CDR3 runs 15 residues. Germline V CDR1 and CDR2: DFQATT, SNEGSKA (reference sequence). Trimming left V 1 base short and J 1 base short, with 13 bases between. CDR3 nucleotide sequence: TGCAGTGCTAGAGTCACCACTGGGTGGAACACTGAAGCTTTCTTT. The encoded protein is CSARVTTGWNTEAFF.

The chain combines TRBV5-1 with TRBJ2-2; D may be TRBD1 (6 bases). CDR1 SGHRS and CDR2 YFSETQ come from the germline V gene. Trimming pared 0 bases from V and 3 bases from J, leaving 9 bases between. This CDR3 has 15 residues. Written as DNA, the CDR3 is TGCGCCAGCAGCTTGGAAGGGGGTTACACCGGGGAGCTGTTTTTT. Translation: CASSLEGGYTGELFF. Drawing the rest from reference TRBV5-1 and TRBJ2-2, the complete variable domain is KAGVTQTPRYLIKTRGQQVTLSCSPISGHRSVSWYQQTPGQGLQFLFEYFSETQRNKGNFPGRFSGRQFSNSRSEMNVSTLELGDSALYLCASSLEGGYTGELFFGEGSRLTVL.

This clonotype was counted a single time. The chain combines TRBV9 with TRBJ1-5; D is undetermined. V lost 3 bases and J lost 3, with 7 bases in between. Germline lookup yields CDR1 SGDLS and CDR2 YYNGEE. This CDR3 has 13 amino acids. CDR3: CASSAADNQPQHF. CDR3 in DNA: TGTGCCAGCAGCGCCGCAGACAATCAGCCCCAGCATTTT. Using reference TRBV9 and TRBJ1-5 for the parts outside the CDR3, the full variable domain is DSGVTQTPKHLITATGQRVTLRCSPRSGDLSVYWYQQSLDQGLQFLIQYYNGEERAKGNILERFSAQQFPDLHSELNLSSLELGDSALYFCASSAADNQPQHFGDGTRLSIL.

This clonotype was seen only a few times. The rearrangement uses TRBV9 and TRBJ2-3, with 7 bases fitting TRBD2. V trimming: 7 bases; J trimming: 5 bases; junction bases outside the gene matches: 10. The CDR3 is 14 residues long. The germline gives CDR1 SGDLS, CDR2 YYNGEE. CDR3 nucleotide sequence: TGTGCCAGCCGGCCCCCAGGGAGGGGAGATACGCAGTATTTT. Translation: CASRPPGRGDTQYF.

There are a few counts of this clonotype. The rearrangement links TRBV29-1 to TRBJ2-6; D is ambiguous. This CDR3 contains 13 residues. Germline lookup yields CDR1 SQVTM and CDR2 ANQGSEA. V was trimmed by 4 bases and J by 1 base, leaving 5 bases between them. The CDR3 DNA sequence: TGCAGCGTTGTCGCATCTGGGGCCAACGTCCTGACTTTC. As protein: CSVVASGANVLTF.

This clonotype was seen repeatedly, ten times or more. The rearrangement joins TRBV7-8 to TRBJ2-7, with 7 bases identical to TRBD2. J gave up 2 bases and V 1 base, and 2 bases lay outside the gene matches. Germline V gene sequence: CDR1 SGHVS, CDR2 FQNEAQ. The CDR3 is 14 amino acids. Here the CDR3 reads CASSLGDYTYEQYF. The CDR3 DNA follows: TGTGCCAGCAGCTTAGGGGACTACACCTACGAGCAGTACTTC.

This clonotype was seen a few times. The gene calls are TRBV18 and TRBJ2-1; D perhaps matches TRBD2 (5 bases). The CDR3 extends over 14 amino acids. Trimming removed 0 bases from V and 4 bases from J, with 7 bases in between. CDR1 and CDR2 (germline): KGHSH, LQKENI. The CDR3 reads CASSPPGAYNEQFF. For the CDR3, the DNA is TGTGCCAGCTCACCACCGGGAGCATACAATGAGCAGTTCTTC.

This clonotype was observed a few times. The V call is TRBV20-1, the J call TRBJ1-1, with unresolved D. V was cut by 0 bases and J by 1 base, with 12 bases left in between. Germline V gene lookup returns CDR1 DFQATT and CDR2 SNEGSKA (reference sequence). The CDR3 is 15 residues long. The CDR3 nucleotides read TGCAGTGCTAGAGATAGTGAGGGCGCGAACACTGAAGCTTTCTTT. The encoded protein is CSARDSEGANTEAFF.

This sequence joins TRBV7-8 and TRBJ1-2; D is perhaps TRBD1 (6 bases). V dropped 5 bases and J dropped 2 bases, with 27 bases sitting between them. Germline V gene lookup returns CDR1 SGHVS and CDR2 FQNEAQ. This CDR3 comprises 19 residues. The CDR3 DNA is TGTGCCAGCAGCGCGACAGGATCCCACATCTTTATGATAAACTATGGCTACACCTTC. Translating gives CASSATGSHIFMINYGYTF.

This clonotype was seen a handful of times. V is TRBV5-1 and J is TRBJ1-2; 8 bases align to TRBD1. This CDR3 contains 13 residues. In germline, CDR1 is SGHRS, CDR2 YFSETQ. J gave up 8 bases and V 4 bases, and 7 bases lay outside the gene matches. CDR3 bases: TGCGCCAGCAGCCCGATGCAGGGGGCCGGCTACACCTTC. Translating gives CASSPMQGAGYTF.

The chain carries TRBV10-3 and TRBJ2-7, with D perhaps TRBD1 or TRBD2 (5 bases each). The germline V and J ends were trimmed by 8 bases and 6 bases, with 17 bases remaining between them. The germline gives CDR1 ENHRY, CDR2 SYGVKD. CDR3 length: 13 amino acids. For the CDR3, the DNA is TGTGCCATCCTGGGGCTAGCTCGAGGCGAGCAGTACTTC. Its protein is CAILGLARGEQYF.

This clonotype has more than one count but fewer than ten. The genes are TRBV28 and TRBJ1-5; no clear D gene. CDR1 is MDHEN and CDR2 is SYDVKM in the germline V gene. This CDR3 comprises 17 residues. Trimming cost V 6 bases and J 2 bases, with 20 bases left between them. The CDR3 protein is CASSNPLGRIGNQPQHF. CDR3 in DNA: TGTGCCAGCAGCAACCCACTCGGACGGATCGGCAATCAGCCCCAGCATTTT.

The rearrangement joins TRBV10-3 to TRBJ2-1; TRBD2 matches 8 bases. CDR3 length: 16 residues. V lost 6 bases to trimming and J lost 1 base; unmatched junction nucleotides: 8. Germline CDR1 is ENHRY and CDR2 is SYGVKD. The CDR3, as DNA: TGTGCCATCAGAAATATAGCGGGATCGTCCTACAATGAGCAGTTCTTC. Translating gives CAIRNIAGSSYNEQFF.

This clonotype has more than one count but fewer than ten. The chain has TRBV9 and TRBJ2-1, with unresolved D. The germline gives CDR1 SGDLS, CDR2 YYNGEE. The V end lost 1 base, the J end lost 6 bases, and 11 bases lay between the germline ends. CDR3 length equals 14 residues. CDR3 nucleotide sequence: TGTGCCAGCAGCGTAAGCAGGTTTGGCAATGAGCAGTTCTTC. It yields the protein CASSVSRFGNEQFF.

In this sample, this clonotype turned up a few times. The chain links TRBV4-1 to TRBJ2-7, with TRBD1 as a possible D gene (5 bases). Per the germline V gene, CDR1 is MGHRA and CDR2 is YSYEKL. Trimming removed 2 bases from V and 3 bases from J, with 11 bases in between. CDR3 length: 14 amino acids. In DNA, the CDR3 is TGCGCCAGCAGCCAACAGCTCGGACACTACGAGCAGTACTTC. Protein sequence: CASSQQLGHYEQYF.

The chain joins TRBV10-3 to TRBJ2-3, with TRBD1 as a possible D gene (5 bases). The germline CDR1 and CDR2 sequences are ENHRY and SYGVKD. The CDR3 is 11 residues long. Deletions cut 6 bases from V and 5 bases from J, with 6 bases between. The CDR3 is CAIRGRDTQYF. CDR3 DNA: TGTGCCATCAGGGGGCGAGATACGCAGTATTTT.

Only a few counts were recorded for this clonotype. The chain combines TRBV4-2 with TRBJ2-1; 12 nucleotides align to TRBD2. CDR3 length: 14 amino acids. J lost 6 bases, V lost 7 bases, and 4 bases had no gene match. Germline loops: CDR1 LGHNA, CDR2 YNFKEQ. The CDR3 DNA reads as TGTGCCAGCATGTGGACTAGCGGGACCAATGAGCAGTTCTTC. As protein: CASMWTSGTNEQFF.

The rearrangement uses TRBV12-3 or TRBV12-4 and TRBJ1-1; a possible D gene is TRBD1 (6 bases). The CDR3 length is 15 residues. Deletions cut 2 bases from V and 4 bases from J, with 14 bases between. This CDR3 is CASSLLSAGATEAFF. In DNA, the CDR3 is TGTGCCAGCAGTTTACTCAGTGCGGGGGCCACTGAAGCTTTCTTT.

This sequence joins TRBV6-2 or TRBV6-3 and TRBJ1-5; the D is unclear. The CDR3 length is 16 residues. Germline CDR1 and CDR2: MNHEY and SVGEGT. V was cut by 6 bases and J by 0 bases, with 15 bases left in between. CDR3 sequence (DNA): TGTGCCAGCAGCACTGGGGAGTACCTTAGCAATCAGCCCCAGCATTTT. Its protein product is CASSTGEYLSNQPQHF.

This chain uses TRBV28 with TRBJ2-7; TRBD2 agrees at 13 bases. The CDR3 has 21 amino acids. Per the germline V gene, CDR1 is MDHEN and CDR2 is SYDVKM. V was pared by 4 bases and J by 5 bases, with 23 bases of the junction left unmatched. The CDR3 loop reads CASSWWGRQGKLAGGPHEQYF. The DNA for the CDR3 is TGTGCCAGCAGTTGGTGGGGGCGACAGGGGAAACTAGCGGGAGGGCCACACGAGCAGTACTTC.